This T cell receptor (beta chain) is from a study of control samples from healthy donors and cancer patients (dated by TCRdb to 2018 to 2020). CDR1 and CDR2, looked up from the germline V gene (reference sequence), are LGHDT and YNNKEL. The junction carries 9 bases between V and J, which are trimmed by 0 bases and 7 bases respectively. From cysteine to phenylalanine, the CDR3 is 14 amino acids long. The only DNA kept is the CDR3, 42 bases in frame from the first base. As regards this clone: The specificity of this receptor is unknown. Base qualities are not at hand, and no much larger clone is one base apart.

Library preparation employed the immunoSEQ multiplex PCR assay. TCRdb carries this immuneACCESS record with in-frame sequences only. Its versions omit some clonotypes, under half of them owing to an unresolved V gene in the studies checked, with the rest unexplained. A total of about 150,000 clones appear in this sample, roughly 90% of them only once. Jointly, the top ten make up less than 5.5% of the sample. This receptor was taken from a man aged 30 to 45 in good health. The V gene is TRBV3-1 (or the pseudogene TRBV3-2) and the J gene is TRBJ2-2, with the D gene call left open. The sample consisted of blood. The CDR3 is CASSQDGRRGELFF. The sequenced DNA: TGTGCCAGCAGCCAAGATGGGCGCCGCGGGGAGCTGTTTTTT.